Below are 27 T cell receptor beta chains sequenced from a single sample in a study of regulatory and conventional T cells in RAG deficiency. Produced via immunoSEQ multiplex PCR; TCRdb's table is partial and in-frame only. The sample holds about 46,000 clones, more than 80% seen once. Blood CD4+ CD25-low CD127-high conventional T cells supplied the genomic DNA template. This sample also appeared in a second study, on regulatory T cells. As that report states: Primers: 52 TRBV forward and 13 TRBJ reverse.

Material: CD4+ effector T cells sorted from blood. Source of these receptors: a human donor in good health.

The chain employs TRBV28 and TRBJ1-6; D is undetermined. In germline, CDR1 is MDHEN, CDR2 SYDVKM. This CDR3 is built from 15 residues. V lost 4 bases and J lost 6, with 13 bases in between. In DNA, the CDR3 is TGTGCCAGCAGTTCTAGACTCGCGGGTAATTCACCCCTCCACTTT. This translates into CASSSRLAGNSPLHF.

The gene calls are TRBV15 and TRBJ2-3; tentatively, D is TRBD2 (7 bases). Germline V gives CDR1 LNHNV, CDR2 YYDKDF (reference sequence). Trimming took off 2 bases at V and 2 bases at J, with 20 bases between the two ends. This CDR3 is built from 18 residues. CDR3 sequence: CATSRNSQGGGPTDTQYF. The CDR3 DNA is TGTGCCACCAGCAGAAATTCCCAAGGGGGGGGCCCCACAGATACGCAGTATTTT.

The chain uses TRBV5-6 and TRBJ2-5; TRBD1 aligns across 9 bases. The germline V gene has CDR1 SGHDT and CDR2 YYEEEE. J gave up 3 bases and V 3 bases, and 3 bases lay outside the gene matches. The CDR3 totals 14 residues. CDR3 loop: CASSSGQGKETQYF. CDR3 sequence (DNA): TGTGCCAGCAGCTCGGGACAGGGTAAAGAGACCCAGTACTTC.

The CDR3 nucleotides read TGTGCCAGCAGTGTGGAAAGAGACAATGAGCAGTTCTTC. This translates into CASSVERDNEQFF. The V call is TRBV2, the J call TRBJ2-1; no reliable D call. Germline CDR1 SNHLY, CDR2 FYNNEI. The CDR3 has 13 residues. The germline V and J ends were trimmed by 4 bases and 5 bases, with 9 bases remaining between them.

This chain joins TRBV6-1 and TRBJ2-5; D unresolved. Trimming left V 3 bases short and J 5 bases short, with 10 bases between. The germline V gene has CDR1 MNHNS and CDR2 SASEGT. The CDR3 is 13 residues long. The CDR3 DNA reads TGTGCCAGCAGTGACGGATTCGGGGAGACCCAGTACTTC. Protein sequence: CASSDGFGETQYF.

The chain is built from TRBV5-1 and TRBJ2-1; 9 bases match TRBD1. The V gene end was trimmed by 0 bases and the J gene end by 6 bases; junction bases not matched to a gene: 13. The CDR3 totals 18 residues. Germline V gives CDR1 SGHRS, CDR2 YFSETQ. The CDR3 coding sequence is TGCGCCAGCAGCTTGGGAGTTTCCTCCGGGACAGGGTTCAATGAGCAGTTCTTC. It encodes CASSLGVSSGTGFNEQFF.

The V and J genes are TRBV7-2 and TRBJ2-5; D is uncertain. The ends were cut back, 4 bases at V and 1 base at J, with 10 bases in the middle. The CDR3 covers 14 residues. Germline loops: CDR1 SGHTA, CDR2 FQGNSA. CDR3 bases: TGTGCCAGCAGCTCGTCACGGGCCCAAGAGACCCAGTACTTC. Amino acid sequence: CASSSSRAQETQYF.

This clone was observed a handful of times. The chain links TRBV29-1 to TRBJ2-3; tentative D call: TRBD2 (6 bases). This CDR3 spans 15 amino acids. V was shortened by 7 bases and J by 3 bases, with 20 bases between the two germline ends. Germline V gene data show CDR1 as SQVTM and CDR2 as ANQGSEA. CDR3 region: CSGGSTRRGTDTQYF. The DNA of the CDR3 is TGCAGCGGGGGGTCGACTAGAAGGGGTACAGATACGCAGTATTTT.

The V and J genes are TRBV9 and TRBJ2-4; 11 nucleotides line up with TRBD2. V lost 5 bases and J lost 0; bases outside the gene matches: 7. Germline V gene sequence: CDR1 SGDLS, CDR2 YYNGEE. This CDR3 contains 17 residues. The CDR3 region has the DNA TGTGCCAGCAGTACTAGCGGGAGTTGGCTAGCCAAAAACATTCAGTACTTC. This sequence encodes CASSTSGSWLAKNIQYF.

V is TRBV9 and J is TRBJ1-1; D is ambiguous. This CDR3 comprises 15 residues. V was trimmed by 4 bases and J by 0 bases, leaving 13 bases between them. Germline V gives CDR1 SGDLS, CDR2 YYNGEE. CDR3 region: CASSLTTVMNTEAFF. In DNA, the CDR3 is TGTGCCAGCAGCCTCACCACAGTTATGAACACTGAAGCTTTCTTT.

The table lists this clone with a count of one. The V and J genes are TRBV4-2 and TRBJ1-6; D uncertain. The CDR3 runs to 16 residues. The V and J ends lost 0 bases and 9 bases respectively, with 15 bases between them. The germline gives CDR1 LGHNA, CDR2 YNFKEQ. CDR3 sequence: CASSQDQGNSRSPLHF. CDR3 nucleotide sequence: TGTGCCAGCAGCCAAGACCAAGGGAACTCACGTTCACCCCTCCACTTT.

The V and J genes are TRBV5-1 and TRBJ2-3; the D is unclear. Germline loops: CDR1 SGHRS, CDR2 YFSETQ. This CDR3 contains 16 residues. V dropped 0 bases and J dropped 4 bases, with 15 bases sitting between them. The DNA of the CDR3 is TGCGCCAGCAGCTTGGAGTCAGGTACGTCGGCAGATACGCAGTATTTT. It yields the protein CASSLESGTSADTQYF.

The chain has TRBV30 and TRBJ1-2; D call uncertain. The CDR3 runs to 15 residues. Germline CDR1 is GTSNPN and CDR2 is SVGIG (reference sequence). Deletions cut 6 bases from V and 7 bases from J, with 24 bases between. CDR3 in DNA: TGTGCCTGTACCGTATTGGTCGGGAGGGAGCGTGGCTACACCTTC. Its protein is CACTVLVGRERGYTF.

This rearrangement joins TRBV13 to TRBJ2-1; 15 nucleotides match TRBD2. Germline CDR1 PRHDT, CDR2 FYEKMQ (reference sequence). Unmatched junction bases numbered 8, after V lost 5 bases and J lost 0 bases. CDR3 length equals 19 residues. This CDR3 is CASSKGLAGGPSSYNEQFF. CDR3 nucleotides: TGTGCCAGCAGCAAGGGACTAGCGGGAGGCCCGAGCTCCTACAATGAGCAGTTCTTC.

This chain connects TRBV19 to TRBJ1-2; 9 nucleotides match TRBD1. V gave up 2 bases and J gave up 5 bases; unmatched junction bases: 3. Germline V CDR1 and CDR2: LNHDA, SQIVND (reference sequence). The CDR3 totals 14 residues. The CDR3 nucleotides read TGTGCCAGTAGTATATCGGGGACAGGGTATGGCTACACCTTC. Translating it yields CASSISGTGYGYTF.

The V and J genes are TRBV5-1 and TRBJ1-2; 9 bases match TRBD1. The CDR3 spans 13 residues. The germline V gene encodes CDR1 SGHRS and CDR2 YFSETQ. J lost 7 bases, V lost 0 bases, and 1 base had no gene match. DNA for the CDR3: TGCGCCAGCAGCTTGGCACAGGGGGCTGGCTACACCTTC. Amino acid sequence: CASSLAQGAGYTF. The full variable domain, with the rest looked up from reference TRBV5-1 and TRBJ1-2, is KAGVTQTPRYLIKTRGQQVTLSCSPISGHRSVSWYQQTPGQGLQFLFEYFSETQRNKGNFPGRFSGRQFSNSRSEMNVSTLELGDSALYLCASSLAQGAGYTFGSGTRLTVV.

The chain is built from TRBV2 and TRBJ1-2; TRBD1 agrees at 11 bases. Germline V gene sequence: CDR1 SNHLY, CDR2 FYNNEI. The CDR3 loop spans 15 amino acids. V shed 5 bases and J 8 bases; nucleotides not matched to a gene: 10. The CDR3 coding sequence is TGTGCCAGCAGTCTGGGGACAGGGGGGTTCGAGGGCTACACCTTC. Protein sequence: CASSLGTGGFEGYTF.

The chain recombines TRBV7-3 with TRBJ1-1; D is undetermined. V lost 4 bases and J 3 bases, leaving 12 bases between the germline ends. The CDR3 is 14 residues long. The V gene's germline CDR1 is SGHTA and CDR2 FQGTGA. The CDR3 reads CASSSEATYTEAFF. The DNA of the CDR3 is TGTGCCAGCAGCTCCGAGGCCACATACACTGAAGCTTTCTTT.

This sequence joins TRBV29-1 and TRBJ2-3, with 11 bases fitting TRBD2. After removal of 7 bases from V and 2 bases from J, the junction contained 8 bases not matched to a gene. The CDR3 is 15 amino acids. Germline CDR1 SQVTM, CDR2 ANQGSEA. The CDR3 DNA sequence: TGCAGCGAAATGGGGACTAGCGGAAACACAGATACGCAGTATTTT. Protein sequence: CSEMGTSGNTDTQYF.

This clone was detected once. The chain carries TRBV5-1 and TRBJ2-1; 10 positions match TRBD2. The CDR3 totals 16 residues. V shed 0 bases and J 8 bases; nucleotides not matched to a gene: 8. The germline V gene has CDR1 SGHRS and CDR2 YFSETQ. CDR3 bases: TGCGCCAGCAGCTTGGCACTAGCGGGGAGGGGCGATGAGCAGTTCTTC. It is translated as CASSLALAGRGDEQFF.

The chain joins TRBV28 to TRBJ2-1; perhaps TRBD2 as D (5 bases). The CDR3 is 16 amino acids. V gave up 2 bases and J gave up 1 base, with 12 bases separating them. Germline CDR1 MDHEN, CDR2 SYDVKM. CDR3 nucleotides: TGTGCCAGCAGTTTACCGGACGGGATATCCTACAATGAGCAGTTCTTC. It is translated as CASSLPDGISYNEQFF.

The CDR3 spells CASSLEDNEQFF. The CDR3 bases are TGCGCCAGCAGCTTGGAGGACAATGAGCAGTTCTTC. The chain joins TRBV5-1 to TRBJ2-1, with D uncertain. Trimming took off 0 bases at V and 5 bases at J, with 3 bases between the two ends. Germline V gene data show CDR1 as SGHRS and CDR2 as YFSETQ. The CDR3 contains 12 residues.

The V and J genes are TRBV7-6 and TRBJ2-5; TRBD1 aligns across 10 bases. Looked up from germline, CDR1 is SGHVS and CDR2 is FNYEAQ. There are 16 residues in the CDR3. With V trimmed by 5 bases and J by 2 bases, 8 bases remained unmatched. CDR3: CASSPRTGGWQETQYF. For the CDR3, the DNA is TGTGCCAGCAGCCCCCGGACAGGGGGTTGGCAAGAGACCCAGTACTTC.

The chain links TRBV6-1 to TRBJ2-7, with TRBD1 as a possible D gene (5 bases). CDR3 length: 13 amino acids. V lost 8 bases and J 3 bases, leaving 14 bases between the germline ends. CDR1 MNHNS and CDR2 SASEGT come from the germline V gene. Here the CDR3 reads CASHSPGNYEQYF. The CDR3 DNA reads TGTGCCAGCCACTCCCCAGGGAACTACGAGCAGTACTTC.

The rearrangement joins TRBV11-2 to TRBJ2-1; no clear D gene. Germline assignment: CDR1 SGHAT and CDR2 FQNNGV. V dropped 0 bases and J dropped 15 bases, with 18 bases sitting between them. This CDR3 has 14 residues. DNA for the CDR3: TGTGCCAGCAGCTTAGATCCCACGACCGCGAACGGGTTCTTC. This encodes CASSLDPTTANGFF.

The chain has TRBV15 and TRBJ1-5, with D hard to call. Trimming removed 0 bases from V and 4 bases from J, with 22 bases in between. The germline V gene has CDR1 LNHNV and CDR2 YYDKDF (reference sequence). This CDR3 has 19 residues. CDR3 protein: CATSRDLVLFEVRNQPQHF. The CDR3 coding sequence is TGTGCCACCAGCAGAGATCTTGTGCTTTTCGAGGTCCGGAATCAGCCCCAGCATTTT.

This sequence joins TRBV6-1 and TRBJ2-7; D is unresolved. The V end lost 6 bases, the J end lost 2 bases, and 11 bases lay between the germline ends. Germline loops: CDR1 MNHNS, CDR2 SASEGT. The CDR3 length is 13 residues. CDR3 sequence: CASRFPLAYEQYF. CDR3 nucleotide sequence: TGTGCCAGCAGATTCCCATTGGCCTACGAGCAGTACTTC.